The 20 T cell receptor beta chains below come from one sample, sequenced in a study of blood T cell repertoires in COVID-19. Sequencing was performed with immunoSEQ multiplex PCR; in TCRdb, only in-frame clones are kept and a portion is missing. The data hold about 300,000 clones, with approximately 88% observed a single time. Sequenced: PBMCs or T cells enriched from blood (not recorded which). These receptors originate from a man aged 55 to 70 who had recovered from COVID-19.

The chain is built from TRBV20-1 and TRBJ2-7, with D unclear. CDR3 length: 12 amino acids. Trimming stripped 3 bases from V and 0 bases from J, with 6 bases between. Germline CDR1 reads DFQATT; CDR2 reads SNEGSKA (reference sequence). The CDR3 DNA sequence: TGCAGTGCTAGTGGCGGCTCCTACGAGCAGTACTTC. Encoded protein: CSASGGSYEQYF.

This rearrangement joins TRBV18 to TRBJ2-1, with 8 bases matching TRBD2. Germline CDR1 KGHSH, CDR2 LQKENI. CDR3 length: 16 residues. With 0 bases clipped from V and 2 bases from J, the junction kept 3 bases outside the gene matches. In nucleotides, the CDR3 is TGTGCCAGCTCACCACCGAGTAGCGGGACCTACAATGAGCAGTTCTTC. Amino acids: CASSPPSSGTYNEQFF.

This clone appeared a single time. The same CDR3 arises from other DNA sequences in this sample as well. The rearrangement links TRBV28 to TRBJ2-1, with D uncertain. V lost 1 base and J lost 10, with 5 bases in between. Looked up from germline, CDR1 is MDHEN and CDR2 is SYDVKM. The CDR3 sequence is 11 residues long. The CDR3 region is CASSLSGEQFF. CDR3 in DNA: TGTGCCAGCAGTTTATCCGGGGAGCAGTTCTTC.

The CDR3 region is CASRQGGGTEAFF. As DNA, the CDR3 is TGCGCCAGCAGACAGGGCGGGGGCACTGAAGCTTTCTTT. The gene calls are TRBV5-1 and TRBJ1-1; D is perhaps TRBD1 (6 bases). The germline CDR1 and CDR2 sequences are SGHRS and YFSETQ. Between the trimmed V and J ends, which lost 5 bases and 4 bases, there was a span of 12 bases. The CDR3 spans 13 residues.

The sample holds one count of this clone. The V and J genes are TRBV4-1 and TRBJ2-7, with TRBD1 as a possible D gene (6 bases). The germline V gene has CDR1 MGHRA and CDR2 YSYEKL. Trimming left V 0 bases short and J 3 bases short, with 9 bases between. This CDR3 has 14 residues. CDR3 sequence: CASSQDRGFYEQYF. The CDR3 DNA reads as TGCGCCAGCAGCCAAGATAGGGGGTTCTACGAGCAGTACTTC.

The V gene is TRBV11-3, the J gene TRBJ1-2; D call uncertain. The CDR3 length is 17 residues. V dropped 0 bases and J dropped 2 bases, with 16 bases sitting between them. Germline V lookup: CDR1 SGHNT, CDR2 YENEEA. CDR3 DNA sequence: TGTGCCAGCAGCTTAGATATAGCCTCGGGATACAACTATGGCTACACCTTC. It yields the protein CASSLDIASGYNYGYTF.

The chain carries TRBV24-1 and TRBJ1-1; D gene ambiguous. Trimming pared 5 bases from V and 1 base from J, leaving 7 bases between. Germline V lookup: CDR1 KGHDR, CDR2 SFDVKD. The CDR3 consists of 13 residues. The CDR3 is CATSGRKNTEAFF. The CDR3 DNA reads TGTGCCACCAGTGGTCGTAAGAACACTGAAGCTTTCTTT.

The chain is built from TRBV28 and TRBJ1-6, with D possibly matching TRBD1 (6 bases). V was pared by 5 bases and J by 5 bases, with 19 bases between. This CDR3 comprises 17 residues. Germline CDR1 and CDR2: MDHEN and SYDVKM. In nucleotides, the CDR3 is TGTGCCAGCAGTGTAAGTGGGACACTCGGGCATAATTCACCCCTCCACTTT. Translation: CASSVSGTLGHNSPLHF. The full variable domain, its missing parts supplied by reference TRBV28 and TRBJ1-6, is DVKVTQSSRYLVKRTGEKVFLECVQDMDHENMFWYRQDPGLGLRLIYFSYDVKMKEKGDIPEGYSVSREKKERFSLILESASTNQTSMYLCASSVSGTLGHNSPLHFGNGTRLTVT.

The chain links TRBV6-5 to TRBJ1-1, with D possibly TRBD1 on 5 matching bases. The V end lost 7 bases, the J end lost 1 base, and 13 bases lay between the germline ends. Per the germline V gene, CDR1 is MNHEY and CDR2 is SVGAGI. This CDR3 has 14 residues. The CDR3 coding sequence is TGTGCCAGCATCTTCAGGGTGACGAACACTGAAGCTTTCTTT. Its translation is CASIFRVTNTEAFF.

CDR3 nucleotide sequence: TGCGCCAGCAGGCGAGGACAGGGCAATAATAATGAAAAACTGTTTTTT. It codes for CASRRGQGNNNEKLFF. J is TRBJ1-4 and V is TRBV10-1, with 8 bases lining up with TRBD1. Germline CDR1 WNHNN, CDR2 SYGVQD (reference sequence). This CDR3 comprises 16 residues. The J segment lost 4 bases and the V segment lost 6 bases, leaving 10 bases of the junction unmatched.

CDR3 amino acids: CASSEGTSGNYEQYF. CDR3 in DNA: TGTGCCAGCAGCGAAGGGACTAGCGGAAACTACGAGCAGTACTTC. The chain carries TRBV7-3 and TRBJ2-7; 11 bases are a match to TRBD2. The CDR3 has 15 amino acids. The trim removed 5 bases at V and 3 bases at J, leaving 6 bases unmatched. CDR1 is SGHTA and CDR2 is FQGTGA in the germline V gene.

This clone was counted between two and nine times. The genes are TRBV6-1 and TRBJ1-4; D is unresolved. The CDR3 sequence is 11 residues long. With 3 bases removed from V and 14 bases from J, the gap between germline ends came to 10 bases. Germline CDR1 MNHNS, CDR2 SASEGT. The CDR3 nucleotides read TGTGCCAGCAGTGAGAGTAAACCCCTGTTTTTT. This gives the protein CASSESKPLFF.

This rearrangement joins TRBV27 to TRBJ1-6; 7 bases match TRBD1. This CDR3 comprises 14 residues. Germline lookup yields CDR1 MNHEY and CDR2 SMNVEV (reference sequence). V lost 5 bases to trimming and J lost 10 bases; unmatched junction nucleotides: 8. The CDR3 sequence: CASSLDRARSPLHF. In DNA, the CDR3 is TGTGCCAGCAGTCTCGACAGGGCCCGGTCACCCCTCCACTTT.

The rearrangement uses TRBV5-1 and TRBJ1-5, with no clear D. Trimming took 0 bases from V and 2 from J, leaving 9 bases between them. Germline-derived CDR1 and CDR2 are SGHRS and YFSETQ. The CDR3 is made up of 15 amino acids. The DNA for the CDR3 is TGCGCCAGCAGCTTGGAGGCAGGCGGCAATCAGCCCCAGCATTTT. Its translation: CASSLEAGGNQPQHF. The full variable domain, completed using reference TRBV5-1 and TRBJ1-5, is KAGVTQTPRYLIKTRGQQVTLSCSPISGHRSVSWYQQTPGQGLQFLFEYFSETQRNKGNFPGRFSGRQFSNSRSEMNVSTLELGDSALYLCASSLEAGGNQPQHFGDGTRLSIL.

This chain links TRBV28 with TRBJ2-2; D is perhaps TRBD1 (6 bases). The CDR3 consists of 14 residues. CDR1 MDHEN and CDR2 SYDVKM come from the germline V gene. Trimming removed 8 bases from V and 4 bases from J, with 14 bases in between. In DNA, the CDR3 is TGTGCCAGCGGATCGGACAGAGCCACCGGGGAGCTGTTTTTT. It is translated as CASGSDRATGELFF.

The genes are TRBV24-1 and TRBJ1-5; 8 nucleotides agree with TRBD1. The CDR3 consists of 16 residues. Germline trimming cut 4 bases from V and 0 bases from J; bases unmatched to any gene: 4. Germline CDR1 reads KGHDR; CDR2 reads SFDVKD. CDR3 residues: CATSDPTGDSNQPQHF. The CDR3 DNA reads TGTGCCACCAGTGACCCGACAGGGGATAGCAATCAGCCCCAGCATTTT.

This chain joins TRBV28 and TRBJ2-3; D unresolved. This CDR3 is 9 amino acids long. Trimming shortened V by 5 bases and J by 14 bases, and 8 bases separated the two germline ends. Germline lookup yields CDR1 MDHEN and CDR2 SYDVKM. Here the CDR3 DNA reads TGTGCCAGCAGTGAACTGTGGTATTTT. This translates into CASSELWYF.

The sample holds one count of this clone. The J gene is TRBJ2-5, the V gene TRBV5-4, with 10 bases that match TRBD1. Losses at the gene ends were 4 bases for V and 5 bases for J; bases not matched to a gene: 11. CDR3 length equals 16 residues. Germline CDR1 and CDR2: SGHNT and YYREEE (reference sequence). DNA for the CDR3: TGTGCCAGCAGCCAGCCCCTGACAGGGGGCGAGGAGACCCAGTACTTC. As protein: CASSQPLTGGEETQYF.

The chain couples TRBV18 to TRBJ2-1, with TRBD2 matching 14 bases. CDR1 is KGHSH and CDR2 is LQKENI in the germline V gene. Trimming cost V 1 base and J 9 bases; bases outside gene matches: 5. This CDR3 region has 16 residues. CDR3 sequence: CASSPRGTSGSFEQFF. DNA for the CDR3: TGTGCCAGCTCACCACGCGGGACTAGCGGGAGCTTTGAGCAGTTCTTC.

The rearrangement uses TRBV5-1 and TRBJ1-1; a weak D match, TRBD1 (6 bases). Per germline, CDR1 SGHRS and CDR2 YFSETQ. V was trimmed by 8 bases and J by 4 bases, leaving 27 bases between them. This CDR3 contains 17 residues. This CDR3 reads CASLPGTPDGRSTEAFF. DNA of the CDR3: TGCGCCAGTCTCCCCGGGACACCTGACGGAAGATCCACTGAAGCTTTCTTT.